This TCR beta chain is drawn from a study of control samples from healthy donors and cancer patients. Deletions cut 6 bases from V and 5 bases from J, with 7 bases between. Germline V lookup: CDR1 SNHLY, CDR2 FYNNEI. There are 11 residues in the CDR3. Measured with immunoSEQ multiplex PCR; TCRdb has only the in-frame clones, and not every one. Of around 180,000 clones in the sample, about 86% were seen once. This clone was found once. The receptor comes from a young woman in good health. The chain joins TRBV2 to TRBJ2-5; a possible D gene is TRBD2 (5 bases). The material sequenced was blood. The CDR3 sequence: CASRSGETQYF. DNA of the CDR3: TGTGCCAGCAGATCGGGGGAGACCCAGTACTTC.